This T cell receptor beta chain was profiled in a study of blood T cell repertoires in COVID-19. The V and J ends lost 0 bases and 7 bases, in that order; junction bases with no gene match: 6. Germline V lookup: CDR1 SGHTA, CDR2 FQGNSA. The CDR3 loop spans 15 amino acids. The repertoire was sequenced with immunoSEQ multiplex PCR; TCRdb's copy has only in-frame clones and lacks some. The data hold just over 150,000 clones, with 88% observed a single time. This chain links TRBV7-2 with TRBJ2-7; 10 nucleotides line up with TRBD2. This receptor was identified in a woman in her forties or fifties who had recovered from COVID-19. Sample: PBMCs or T cells enriched from blood (not recorded which). The CDR3 region has the DNA TGTGCCAGCAGCTTAGCCAGCGGGGGGGCCTTAGAGCAGTACTTC. It yields the protein CASSLASGGALEQYF.